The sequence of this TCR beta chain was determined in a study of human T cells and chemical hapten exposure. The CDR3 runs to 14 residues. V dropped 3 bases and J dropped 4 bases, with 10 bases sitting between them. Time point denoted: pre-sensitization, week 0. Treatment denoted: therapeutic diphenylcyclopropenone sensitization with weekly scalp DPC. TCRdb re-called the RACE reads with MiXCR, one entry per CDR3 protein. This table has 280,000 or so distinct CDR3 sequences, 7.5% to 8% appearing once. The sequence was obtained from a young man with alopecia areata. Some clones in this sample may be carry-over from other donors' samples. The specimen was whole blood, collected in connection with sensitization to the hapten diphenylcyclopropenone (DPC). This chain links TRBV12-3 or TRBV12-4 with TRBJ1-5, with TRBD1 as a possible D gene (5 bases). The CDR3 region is CASSFGTENQPQHF. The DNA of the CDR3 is TGTGCCAGCAGTTTTGGGACGGAAAATCAGCCCCAGCATTTT.